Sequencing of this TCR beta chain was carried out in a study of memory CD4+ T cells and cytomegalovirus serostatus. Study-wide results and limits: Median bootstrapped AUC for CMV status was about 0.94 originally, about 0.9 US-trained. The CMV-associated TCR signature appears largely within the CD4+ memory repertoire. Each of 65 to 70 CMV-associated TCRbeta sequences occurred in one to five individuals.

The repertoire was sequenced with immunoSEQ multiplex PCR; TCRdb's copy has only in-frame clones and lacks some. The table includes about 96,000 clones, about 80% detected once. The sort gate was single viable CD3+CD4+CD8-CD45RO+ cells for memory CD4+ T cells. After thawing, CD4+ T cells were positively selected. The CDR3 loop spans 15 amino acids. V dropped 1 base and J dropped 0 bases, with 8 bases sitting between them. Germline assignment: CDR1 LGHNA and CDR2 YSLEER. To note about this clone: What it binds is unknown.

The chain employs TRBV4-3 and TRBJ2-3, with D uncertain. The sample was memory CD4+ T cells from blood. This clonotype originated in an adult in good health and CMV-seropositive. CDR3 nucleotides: TGCGCCAGCAGCCAAGGGAGTTTAAGCACAGATACGCAGTATTTT. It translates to CASSQGSLSTDTQYF.